A selection of T cell receptor beta chains follows, all from one sample in a study of blood T cell repertoires in COVID-19. Profiled with immunoSEQ multiplex PCR; TCRdb holds only in-frame clones, not every one. The sample has approximately 380,000 clones; approximately 93% are singletons. Sequences were obtained from PBMCs or T cells enriched from blood (not recorded which). These TCRs come from a woman in her thirties or forties who had been exposed to COVID-19. Each CDR3 is given with its conserved first and last residue. The D gene is left open where the match is weak. The size field is filled for only some rows; it gives once, few, many or a size class.

d_call: NA
v_call: TRBV6-5
cdr3_length: 14
j_call: TRBJ1-2
clone_size: once
cdr3_aa: CASTRGAGAGGYTF
cdr3_nt: TGTGCCAGCACCCGGGGTGCGGGGGCTGGAGGCTACACCTTC

d_call: NA
v_call: TRBV19
cdr3_length: 13
j_call: TRBJ2-6
clone_size: NA
cdr3_aa: CATTLTGANVLTF
cdr3_nt: TGTGCCACAACTTTGACTGGGGCCAACGTCCTGACTTTC

d_call: TRBD1
v_call: TRBV9
cdr3_length: 13
j_call: TRBJ1-2
clone_size: NA
cdr3_aa: CASSPQGQYGYTF
cdr3_nt: TGTGCCAGCAGCCCCCAGGGACAGTATGGCTACACCTTC

d_call: TRBD1
v_call: TRBV30
cdr3_length: 15
j_call: TRBJ2-1
clone_size: NA
cdr3_aa: CAWSAPGQGASKQFF
cdr3_nt: TGTGCCTGGAGTGCACCGGGACAGGGGGCTAGTAAGCAGTTCTTC

d_call: TRBD1
v_call: TRBV19
cdr3_length: 15
j_call: TRBJ1-2
clone_size: NA
cdr3_aa: CASSETGVGLYGYTF
cdr3_nt: TGTGCCAGTAGTGAAACAGGGGTAGGGCTCTATGGCTACACCTTC

d_call: NA
v_call: TRBV3-1/TRBV3-2
cdr3_length: 13
j_call: TRBJ1-1
clone_size: NA
cdr3_aa: CASSFGLNTEAFF
cdr3_nt: TGTGCCAGCAGCTTTGGCTTGAACACTGAAGCTTTCTTT

d_call: TRBD1
v_call: TRBV3-1/TRBV3-2
cdr3_length: 14
j_call: TRBJ2-1
clone_size: NA
cdr3_aa: CASSQGPRGNEQFF
cdr3_nt: TGTGCCAGCAGCCAAGGTCCCAGGGGGAATGAGCAGTTCTTC

d_call: NA
v_call: TRBV7-2
cdr3_length: 14
j_call: TRBJ1-1
clone_size: NA
cdr3_aa: CASSLNRLNTEAFF
cdr3_nt: TGTGCCAGCAGCTTAAACAGATTGAACACTGAAGCTTTCTTT

d_call: TRBD1
v_call: TRBV7-2
cdr3_length: 12
j_call: TRBJ2-7
clone_size: few
cdr3_aa: CASSPRTGRQYF
cdr3_nt: TGTGCCAGCAGCCCTCGGACAGGGCGGCAGTACTTC

d_call: NA
v_call: TRBV18
cdr3_length: 17
j_call: TRBJ1-1
clone_size: NA
cdr3_aa: CASSPPPSTGPNTEAFF
cdr3_nt: TGTGCCAGCTCACCACCCCCCTCTACAGGCCCGAACACTGAAGCTTTCTTT

d_call: TRBD1
v_call: TRBV7-9
cdr3_length: 15
j_call: TRBJ2-7
clone_size: few
cdr3_aa: CASSLLGQGANEQYF
cdr3_nt: TGTGCCAGCAGCTTACTGGGACAGGGGGCGAACGAGCAGTACTTC

d_call: NA
v_call: TRBV21-1
cdr3_length: 14
j_call: TRBJ1-3
clone_size: once
cdr3_aa: CASSNGQTFTDIYF
cdr3_nt: TGTGCCAGCAGCAACGGACAGACCTTTACGGACATATATTTT

d_call: TRBD1
v_call: TRBV2
cdr3_length: 15
j_call: TRBJ1-1
clone_size: NA
cdr3_aa: CASSTGQGARPEAFF
cdr3_nt: TGTGCCAGCAGTACGGGACAGGGGGCCCGTCCGGAAGCTTTCTTT

d_call: NA
v_call: TRBV7-9
cdr3_length: 14
j_call: TRBJ2-1
clone_size: NA
cdr3_aa: CASSLAGALNEQFF
cdr3_nt: TGTGCCAGCAGCTTAGCAGGAGCGCTAAATGAGCAGTTCTTC

d_call: NA
v_call: TRBV9
cdr3_length: 13
j_call: TRBJ1-2
clone_size: NA
cdr3_aa: CASSVGGGYGYTF
cdr3_nt: TGTGCCAGCAGCGTAGGAGGGGGCTATGGCTACACCTTC

d_call: TRBD2
v_call: TRBV9
cdr3_length: 18
j_call: TRBJ2-2
clone_size: NA
cdr3_aa: CASSFGTSGGVYTGELFF
cdr3_nt: TGTGCCAGCAGCTTCGGGACTAGCGGGGGGGTTTACACCGGGGAGCTGTTTTTT

d_call: NA
v_call: TRBV12-3/TRBV12-4
cdr3_length: 12
j_call: TRBJ2-1
clone_size: NA
cdr3_aa: CASSNLANEQFF
cdr3_nt: TGTGCCAGCAGTAACCTAGCCAATGAGCAGTTCTTC

d_call: NA
v_call: TRBV6-2/TRBV6-3
cdr3_length: 14
j_call: TRBJ2-7
clone_size: few
cdr3_aa: CASSWMGRIDEQYF
cdr3_nt: TGTGCCAGCAGTTGGATGGGGCGGATCGACGAGCAGTACTTC

d_call: NA
v_call: TRBV30
cdr3_length: 14
j_call: TRBJ2-7
clone_size: NA
cdr3_aa: CAWSVIGVRYEQYF
cdr3_nt: TGTGCCTGGAGTGTAATCGGGGTACGCTACGAGCAGTACTTC

d_call: NA
v_call: TRBV7-9
cdr3_length: 13
j_call: TRBJ1-2
clone_size: NA
cdr3_aa: CASSLIPSYGYTF
cdr3_nt: TGTGCCAGCAGCTTAATCCCCTCCTATGGCTACACCTTC

d_call: NA
v_call: TRBV29-1
cdr3_length: 14
j_call: TRBJ2-1
clone_size: NA
cdr3_aa: CSARDISTYNEQFF
cdr3_nt: TGCAGCGCCCGGGACATCTCTACCTACAATGAGCAGTTCTTC

d_call: NA
v_call: TRBV21-1
cdr3_length: 17
j_call: TRBJ2-2
clone_size: NA
cdr3_aa: CASSKVSGQGYTGELFF
cdr3_nt: TGTGCCAGCAGCAAAGTGTCTGGACAGGGGTACACCGGGGAGCTGTTTTTT

d_call: TRBD1
v_call: TRBV7-2
cdr3_length: 15
j_call: TRBJ1-1
clone_size: NA
cdr3_aa: CASSQEGQRNTEAFF
cdr3_nt: TGTGCCAGCAGCCAGGAGGGACAGCGGAACACTGAAGCTTTCTTT

d_call: TRBD1
v_call: TRBV27
cdr3_length: 15
j_call: TRBJ1-2
clone_size: NA
cdr3_aa: CASSLGTGSRYGYTF
cdr3_nt: TGTGCCAGCAGTTTAGGGACAGGGAGCCGCTATGGCTACACCTTC

d_call: TRBD2
v_call: TRBV25-1
cdr3_length: 15
j_call: TRBJ2-3
clone_size: NA
cdr3_aa: CASRGTSGRTDTQYF
cdr3_nt: TGTGCCAGCAGAGGGACTAGCGGACGCACAGATACGCAGTATTTT

d_call: TRBD1
v_call: TRBV27
cdr3_length: 14
j_call: TRBJ1-5
clone_size: NA
cdr3_aa: CASSSGQFNQPQHF
cdr3_nt: TGTGCCAGCAGCTCGGGACAGTTTAATCAGCCCCAGCATTTT

d_call: TRBD1
v_call: TRBV10-3
cdr3_length: 13
j_call: TRBJ2-7
clone_size: NA
cdr3_aa: CAISVGTEKKQYF
cdr3_nt: TGTGCCATCAGTGTAGGGACAGAGAAAAAACAGTACTTC

d_call: NA
v_call: TRBV7-9
cdr3_length: 15
j_call: TRBJ2-7
clone_size: NA
cdr3_aa: CASSLQSGRSYEQYF
cdr3_nt: TGTGCCAGCAGCTTACAGTCAGGAAGGTCCTACGAGCAGTACTTC

d_call: TRBD1
v_call: TRBV18
cdr3_length: 14
j_call: TRBJ2-3
clone_size: NA
cdr3_aa: CASSRGQGADTQYF
cdr3_nt: TGTGCCAGCTCACGGGGACAGGGGGCAGATACGCAGTATTTT

d_call: NA
v_call: TRBV7-9
cdr3_length: 15
j_call: TRBJ2-1
clone_size: NA
cdr3_aa: CASSLGPITYNEQFF
cdr3_nt: TGTGCCAGCAGCTTAGGGCCGATCACCTACAATGAGCAGTTCTTC

d_call: NA
v_call: TRBV5-6
cdr3_length: 14
j_call: TRBJ2-7
clone_size: NA
cdr3_aa: CASSLGLASYEQYF
cdr3_nt: TGTGCCAGCAGCTTGGGGTTAGCATCATACGAGCAGTACTTC

d_call: TRBD1
v_call: TRBV10-3
cdr3_length: 14
j_call: TRBJ1-1
clone_size: NA
cdr3_aa: CAISDHDRVAEAFF
cdr3_nt: TGTGCCATCAGTGACCATGACAGGGTCGCTGAAGCTTTCTTT

d_call: TRBD1
v_call: TRBV5-1
cdr3_length: 14
j_call: TRBJ2-2
clone_size: NA
cdr3_aa: CASSIRDRDGELFF
cdr3_nt: TGCGCCAGCAGCATTCGGGACAGGGATGGGGAGCTGTTTTTT

d_call: NA
v_call: TRBV19
cdr3_length: 16
j_call: TRBJ1-3
clone_size: NA
cdr3_aa: CASTQKGLRTGNTIYF
cdr3_nt: TGTGCCAGTACCCAAAAGGGGCTCCGGACTGGAAACACCATATATTTT

d_call: TRBD1
v_call: TRBV7-9
cdr3_length: 16
j_call: TRBJ2-2
clone_size: NA
cdr3_aa: CASSGTGQVETGELFF
cdr3_nt: TGTGCCAGCAGCGGAACCGGACAGGTGGAAACCGGGGAGCTGTTTTTT

d_call: TRBD1
v_call: TRBV19
cdr3_length: 16
j_call: TRBJ2-1
clone_size: NA
cdr3_aa: CASSVLRDRGYNEQFF
cdr3_nt: TGTGCCAGTAGTGTTCTGAGGGACAGAGGGTACAATGAGCAGTTCTTC

d_call: NA
v_call: TRBV5-4
cdr3_length: 13
j_call: TRBJ1-6
clone_size: once
cdr3_aa: CASSWGQESPLHF
cdr3_nt: TGTGCCAGCAGCTGGGGGCAGGAATCACCCCTCCACTTT

d_call: TRBD1
v_call: TRBV6-1
cdr3_length: 15
j_call: TRBJ1-2
clone_size: NA
cdr3_aa: CASSDLATGSHGYTF
cdr3_nt: TGTGCCAGCAGTGACCTCGCGACAGGGTCTCATGGCTACACCTTC

d_call: TRBD1
v_call: TRBV7-2
cdr3_length: 15
j_call: TRBJ2-5
clone_size: NA
cdr3_aa: CASSGRQGRQETQYF
cdr3_nt: TGTGCCAGCAGCGGTAGACAGGGAAGGCAAGAGACCCAGTACTTC

d_call: NA
v_call: TRBV6-2/TRBV6-3
cdr3_length: 15
j_call: TRBJ1-1
clone_size: NA
cdr3_aa: CASSPGGALNTEAFF
cdr3_nt: TGTGCCAGCAGTCCCGGGGGGGCCCTGAACACTGAAGCTTTCTTT

d_call: NA
v_call: TRBV3-1/TRBV3-2
cdr3_length: 14
j_call: TRBJ2-2
clone_size: NA
cdr3_aa: CASSPDRSTGELFF
cdr3_nt: TGTGCCAGCAGCCCTGACAGAAGCACCGGGGAGCTGTTTTTT

d_call: NA
v_call: TRBV6-1
cdr3_length: 13
j_call: TRBJ1-2
clone_size: NA
cdr3_aa: CASSEDRVGGYTF
cdr3_nt: TGTGCCAGCAGTGAAGACAGGGTTGGTGGCTACACCTTC

d_call: NA
v_call: TRBV9
cdr3_length: 16
j_call: TRBJ1-3
clone_size: NA
cdr3_aa: CASSVDKGWMGNTIYF
cdr3_nt: TGTGCCAGCAGCGTAGATAAGGGGTGGATGGGAAACACCATATATTTT

d_call: TRBD1
v_call: TRBV5-1
cdr3_length: 14
j_call: TRBJ1-4
clone_size: NA
cdr3_aa: CASSFTGQGGKLFF
cdr3_nt: TGCGCCAGCAGTTTCACCGGACAGGGGGGAAAACTGTTTTTT

d_call: NA
v_call: TRBV9
cdr3_length: 13
j_call: TRBJ2-7
clone_size: NA
cdr3_aa: CASSSGISYEQYF
cdr3_nt: TGTGCCAGCAGCTCAGGAATTTCCTACGAGCAGTACTTC

d_call: NA
v_call: TRBV2
cdr3_length: 13
j_call: TRBJ1-5
clone_size: NA
cdr3_aa: CASNPGVKQPQHF
cdr3_nt: TGTGCCAGCAATCCGGGGGTAAAACAGCCCCAGCATTTT